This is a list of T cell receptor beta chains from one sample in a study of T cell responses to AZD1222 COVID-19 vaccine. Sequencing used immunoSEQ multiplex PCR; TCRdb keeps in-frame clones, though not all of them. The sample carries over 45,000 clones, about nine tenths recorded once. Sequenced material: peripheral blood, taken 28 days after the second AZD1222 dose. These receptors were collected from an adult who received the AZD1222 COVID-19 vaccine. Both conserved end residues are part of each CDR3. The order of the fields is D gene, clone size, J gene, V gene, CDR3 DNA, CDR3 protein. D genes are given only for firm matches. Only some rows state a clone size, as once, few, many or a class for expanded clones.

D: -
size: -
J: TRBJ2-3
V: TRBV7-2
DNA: TGTGCCAGCAGCTCACAACTTTCAGATACGCAGTATTTT
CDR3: CASSSQLSDTQYF

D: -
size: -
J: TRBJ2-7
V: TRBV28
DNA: TGTGCCAGCACAACCGCGGGCGAAAAGAGCTCCTACGAGCAGTACTTC
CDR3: CASTTAGEKSSYEQYF

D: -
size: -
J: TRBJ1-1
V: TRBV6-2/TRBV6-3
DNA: TGTGCCAGCAGTCCGCCGGCGCAGAGGTCCGGGAGGTTCTTT
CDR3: CASSPPAQRSGRFF

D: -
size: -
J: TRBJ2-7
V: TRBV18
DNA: TGTGCCAGCTCACCAGTTGAGGTTTCCTACGAGCAGTACTTC
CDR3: CASSPVEVSYEQYF

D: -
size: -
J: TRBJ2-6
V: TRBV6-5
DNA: TGTGCCAGCTCTACAGGGCACTCTGGGGCCAACGTCCTGACTTTC
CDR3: CASSTGHSGANVLTF

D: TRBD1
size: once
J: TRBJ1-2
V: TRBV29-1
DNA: TGCAGCGTTCAACCGGGACAGGGGGACTATGGCTACACCTTC
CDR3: CSVQPGQGDYGYTF

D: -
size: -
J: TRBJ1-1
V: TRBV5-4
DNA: TGTGCCAGCAGCCGAGGGACTCCTAACACTGAAGCTTTCTTT
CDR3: CASSRGTPNTEAFF

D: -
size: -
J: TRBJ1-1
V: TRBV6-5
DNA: TGTGCCAGCAGTTATGAAAGGAGGACTGAAGCTTTCTTT
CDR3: CASSYERRTEAFF

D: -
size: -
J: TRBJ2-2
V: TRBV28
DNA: TGTGCCAGCAGTCGGGGCCAGAACACCGGGGAGCTGTTTTTT
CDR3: CASSRGQNTGELFF

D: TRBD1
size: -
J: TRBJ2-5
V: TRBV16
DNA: TGTGCCAGCAGCCAATTTAAAAGGGGGCTTAAAGAGACCCAGTACTTC
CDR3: CASSQFKRGLKETQYF

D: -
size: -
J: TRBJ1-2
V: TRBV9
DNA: TGTGCCAGCAGCGCCCCGACAGGTTATGGCTACACCTTC
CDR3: CASSAPTGYGYTF

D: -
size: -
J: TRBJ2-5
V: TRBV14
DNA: TGTGCCAGCAGCCAAATCGGCGGAGAAGGGGGTCAGACCCAGTACTTC
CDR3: CASSQIGGEGGQTQYF

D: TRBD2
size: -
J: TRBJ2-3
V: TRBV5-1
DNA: TGCGCCAGCAGCTTGGGACTAGCAGACCCTAGCACAGATACGCAGTATTTT
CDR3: CASSLGLADPSTDTQYF

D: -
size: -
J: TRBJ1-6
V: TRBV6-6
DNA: TGTGCCAGCAGTTCCACAGGGCTATCCTATAATTCACCCCTCCACTTT
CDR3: CASSSTGLSYNSPLHF

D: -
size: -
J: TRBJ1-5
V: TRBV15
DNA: TGTGCCACCAGCAACCGGGGGCTTGTCAATCAGCCCCAGCATTTT
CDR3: CATSNRGLVNQPQHF

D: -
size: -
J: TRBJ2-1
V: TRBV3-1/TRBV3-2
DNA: TGTGCCAGCAGCCAAGATTTGGGGGGATTCAATGAGCAGTTCTTC
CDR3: CASSQDLGGFNEQFF

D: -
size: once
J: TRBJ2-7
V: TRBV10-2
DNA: TGCGCCAGCAGTGAGAAAGGAATTTCCTACGAGCAGTACTTC
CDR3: CASSEKGISYEQYF

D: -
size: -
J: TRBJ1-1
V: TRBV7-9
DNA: TGTGCCAGCAGATCTACCAGGGCGATGAACACTGAAGCTTTCTTT
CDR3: CASRSTRAMNTEAFF

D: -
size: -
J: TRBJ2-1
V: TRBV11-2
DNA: TGTGCCAGCAGCCCCCCCGGAGGGGTGGGGTACAATGAGCAGTTCTTC
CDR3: CASSPPGGVGYNEQFF

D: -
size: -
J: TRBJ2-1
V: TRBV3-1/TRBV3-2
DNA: TGTGCCAGCAGCCAAGGGCGCACTATCTCCTACAATGAGCAGTTCTTC
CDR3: CASSQGRTISYNEQFF

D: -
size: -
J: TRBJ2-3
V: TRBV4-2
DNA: TGTGCCAGCAGCCAAGAGAGTTTGAGCTCAGATACGCAGTATTTT
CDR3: CASSQESLSSDTQYF

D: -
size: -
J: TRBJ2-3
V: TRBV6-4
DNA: TGTGCCAGCAGTGAATTAGCCCGTATGGATACGCAGTATTTT
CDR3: CASSELARMDTQYF

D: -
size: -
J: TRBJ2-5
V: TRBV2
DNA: TGTGCCAGCAGCCCCCAAGAGACCCAGTACTTC
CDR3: CASSPQETQYF

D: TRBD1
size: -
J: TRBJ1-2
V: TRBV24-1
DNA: TGTGCCACCAGCGGGACAGGGGTGTACGGCTACACCTTC
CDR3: CATSGTGVYGYTF

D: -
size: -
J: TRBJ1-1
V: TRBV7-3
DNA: TGTGCCAGCAGCTTAGGTAGGGGTAACACTGAAGCTTTCTTT
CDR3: CASSLGRGNTEAFF

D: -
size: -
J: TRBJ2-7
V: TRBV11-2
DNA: TGTGCCAGCAGCTCCGAACATTTTTGGGACCCTGGGGGCGAGCAGTACTTC
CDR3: CASSSEHFWDPGGEQYF

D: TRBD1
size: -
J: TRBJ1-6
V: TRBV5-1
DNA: TGCGCCAGCAGCCGGGACAGGGAAGGCTCACCCCTCCACTTT
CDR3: CASSRDREGSPLHF

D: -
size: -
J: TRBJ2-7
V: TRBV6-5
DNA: TGTGCCAGCGGGCCCCCCTACGAGCAGTACTTC
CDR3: CASGPPYEQYF

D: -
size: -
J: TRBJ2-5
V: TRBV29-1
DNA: TGCAGCGTTGAAGATACCCCGGGAGAGACCCAGTACTTC
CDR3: CSVEDTPGETQYF

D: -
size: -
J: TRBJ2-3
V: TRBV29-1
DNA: TGCAGCGTGAGCGGGTACGGGACGGCTAGCACAGATACGCAGTATTTT
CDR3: CSVSGYGTASTDTQYF

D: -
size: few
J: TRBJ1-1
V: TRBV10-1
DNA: TGCGCCAGCAGTGAGTTTCCCCGGGCCGGAGCTTTCTTT
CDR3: CASSEFPRAGAFF

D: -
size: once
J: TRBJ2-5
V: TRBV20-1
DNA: TGCAGTGCCGCCGGTCGGGAGACCCAGTACTTC
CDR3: CSAAGRETQYF

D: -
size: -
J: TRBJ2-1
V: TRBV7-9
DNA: TGTGCCAGCAGCTTAGGTGGGGGCGTTAACAATGAGCAGTTCTTC
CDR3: CASSLGGGVNNEQFF

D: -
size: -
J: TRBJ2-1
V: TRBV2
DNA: TGTGCCAGCAGTGATACAGGGACCTACAATGAGCAGTTCTTC
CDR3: CASSDTGTYNEQFF

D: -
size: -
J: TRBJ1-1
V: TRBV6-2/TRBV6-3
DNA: TGTGCCAGCAGTTACCATGGGGGGGGGAACACTGAAGCTTTCTTT
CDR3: CASSYHGGGNTEAFF

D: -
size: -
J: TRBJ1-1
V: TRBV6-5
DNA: TGTGCCAGCAATCGAGGGGAGGGAAGGGACACTGAAGCTTTCTTT
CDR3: CASNRGEGRDTEAFF

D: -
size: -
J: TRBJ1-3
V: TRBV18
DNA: TGTGCCAGCTCACCAGACTGGACAACCCGAGACACCATATATTTT
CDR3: CASSPDWTTRDTIYF

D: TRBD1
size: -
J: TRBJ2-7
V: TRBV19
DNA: TGTGCCAGTAGTATATCCGGGACAGGGGCCTACGAGCAGTACTTC
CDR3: CASSISGTGAYEQYF

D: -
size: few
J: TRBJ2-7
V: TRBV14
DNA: TGTGCCAGCAGCCGGAGTCCGGGAAGAAGCTCCTACGAGCAGTACTTC
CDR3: CASSRSPGRSSYEQYF

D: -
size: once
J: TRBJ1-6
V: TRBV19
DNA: TGTGCCAGTACGTTGTCGCTCCTTTATAATTCACCCCTCCACTTT
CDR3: CASTLSLLYNSPLHF

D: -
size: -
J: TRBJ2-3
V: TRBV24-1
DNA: TGTGCCACCAGTGACTCGAACACAGATACGCAGTATTTT
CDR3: CATSDSNTDTQYF

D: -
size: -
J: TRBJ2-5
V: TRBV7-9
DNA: TGTGCCAGCAGCCTCCGGACTCATGAAGTGGTATACGAGACCCAGTACTTC
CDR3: CASSLRTHEVVYETQYF

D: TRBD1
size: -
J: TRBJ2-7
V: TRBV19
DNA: TGTGCCAGTAGTGGGGACAGGGGAACCTACGAGCAGTACTTC
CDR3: CASSGDRGTYEQYF

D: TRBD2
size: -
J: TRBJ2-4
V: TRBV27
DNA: TGTGCCAGCAGACCTAACGGGGCGGGGAGGGACATTCAGTACTTC
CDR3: CASRPNGAGRDIQYF

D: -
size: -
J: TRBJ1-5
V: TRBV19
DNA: TGTGCCAGTAGTATTCAGCCACCTGACAGCAATCAGCCCCAGCATTTT
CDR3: CASSIQPPDSNQPQHF

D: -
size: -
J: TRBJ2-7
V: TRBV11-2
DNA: TGTGCCAGCAGCTTAGATCGACGGATAACCTACGAGCAGTACTTC
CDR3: CASSLDRRITYEQYF

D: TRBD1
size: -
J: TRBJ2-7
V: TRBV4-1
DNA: TGCGCCAGCAGCCGCGCACCAGGACAGGCCTCCTACGAGCAGTACTTC
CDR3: CASSRAPGQASYEQYF

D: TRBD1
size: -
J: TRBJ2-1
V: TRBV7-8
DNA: TGTGCCAGCAGCCTAGGACAGGGGTTGGGTGAGCAGTTCTTC
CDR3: CASSLGQGLGEQFF